These 24 T cell receptor beta chains share one sample of origin, sequenced in a study of blood T cell repertoires in COVID-19 (dated by TCRdb to the early 2020s). Library method: the immunoSEQ multiplex PCR assay. TCRdb provides this immuneACCESS table in a form limited to in-frame rearrangements. Some clones are lacking; in checked studies, under half of them reflect an unresolved V gene, and why the rest are absent is not known. This sample is represented by about 150,000 clones; 80% of them were singletons. The ten largest clones take up just over 0.55% of the sample. Material for sequencing was peripheral blood. These receptors came from a man aged 60 to 69 with acute or convalescent COVID-19.

The chain is built from TRBV19 and TRBJ1-4; D perhaps matches TRBD1 (6 bases). Germline-derived CDR1 and CDR2 are LNHDA and SQIVND (reference sequence). The CDR3 has 15 residues. Trimming cost V 6 bases and J 4 bases, with 15 bases left between them. CDR3 residues: CASRTDRRINEKLFF. The CDR3 bases are TGTGCCAGTAGGACAGACAGGCGAATTAATGAAAAACTGTTTTTT. Supplemented by reference TRBV19 and TRBJ1-4, the full variable domain reads DGGITQSPKYLFRKEGQNVTLSCEQNLNHDAMYWYRQDPGQGLRLIYYSQIVNDFQKGDIAEGYSVSREKKESFPLTVTSAQKNPTAFYLCASRTDRRINEKLFFGSGTQLSVL.

This chain uses TRBV4-2 with TRBJ2-1, with 7 bases fitting TRBD2. The CDR3 extends over 16 amino acids. The germline CDR1 and CDR2 sequences are LGHNA and YNFKEQ. The J segment lost 1 base and the V segment lost 4 bases, leaving 7 bases of the junction unmatched. The CDR3 nucleotides read TGTGCCAGCAGCCCCGGAAGCGGGATTTCCTACAATGAGCAGTTCTTC. Translation gives CASSPGSGISYNEQFF.

The chain links TRBV7-2 to TRBJ1-5; tentatively, D is TRBD1 (6 bases). CDR3 length: 15 residues. The germline gives CDR1 SGHTA, CDR2 FQGNSA. Trimming cost V 1 base and J 7 bases, with 14 bases left between them. The CDR3: CASSLERGGRQPQHF. The CDR3 DNA sequence: TGTGCCAGCAGCTTAGAAAGGGGGGGAAGGCAGCCCCAGCATTTT.

The rearrangement uses TRBV5-8 and TRBJ1-1; 8 bases match TRBD1. J lost 1 base, V lost 0 bases, and 5 bases had no gene match. The CDR3 is 16 residues long. The germline gives CDR1 SGHTS, CDR2 YDEGEE. DNA for the CDR3: TGTGCCAGCAGCTTGGGGCAGGGGGCCGCGAACACTGAAGCTTTCTTT. It specifies CASSLGQGAANTEAFF.

V gene TRBV3-1 (or the pseudogene TRBV3-2) combines with J gene TRBJ2-1; D might be TRBD1 (6 bases). V dropped 1 base and J dropped 0 bases, with 10 bases sitting between them. Germline values: CDR1 LGHDT, CDR2 YNNKEL (reference sequence). CDR3 length: 16 residues. In DNA form, the CDR3 reads TGTGCCAGCAGCCAAGGGGGGCAGATCTCCTACAATGAGCAGTTCTTC. This gives the protein CASSQGGQISYNEQFF.

V is TRBV7-2 and J is TRBJ2-2, with a weak D call TRBD1 (6 bases). With 5 bases removed from V and 4 bases from J, the gap between germline ends came to 20 bases. CDR3 length: 17 amino acids. From germline, CDR1 is SGHTA and CDR2 FQGNSA. CDR3 nucleotides: TGTGCCAGCAGCGGACCCGGGACACGAGTTCCCACCGGGGAGCTGTTTTTT. Translating it yields CASSGPGTRVPTGELFF.

This clone was seen repeatedly, ten times or more. This rearrangement joins TRBV12-3 or TRBV12-4 to TRBJ2-7; the match to TRBD1 covers 7 bases. The trim removed 6 bases at V and 11 bases at J, leaving 10 bases unmatched. This CDR3 region has 12 residues. The CDR3, as DNA: TGTGCCAGCAGGGCAGATACAGGGGAAAAGTACTTC. It is translated as CASRADTGEKYF.

This clone was observed a few times. The gene calls are TRBV27 and TRBJ1-5, with D maybe TRBD1 (5 bases). This CDR3 has 15 residues. Trimming removed 8 bases at V and 3 bases at J, with 17 bases between. Germline CDR1 MNHEY, CDR2 SMNVEV (reference sequence). The CDR3 is CASGDSGGSNQPQHF. CDR3 nucleotide sequence: TGTGCCAGCGGCGACTCGGGGGGTTCCAATCAGCCCCAGCATTTT.

The chain is built from TRBV7-2 and TRBJ2-7, with 7 bases that match TRBD1. Germline V gives CDR1 SGHTA, CDR2 FQGNSA. This CDR3 comprises 14 residues. V lost 3 bases to trimming and J lost 1 base; unmatched junction nucleotides: 3. This CDR3 is CASSFPGQSYEQYF. The DNA for the CDR3 is TGTGCCAGCAGCTTTCCGGGACAGTCCTACGAGCAGTACTTC.

This chain's CDR3 is CASSVDRGSPLHF. The CDR3 bases are TGTGCCAGCAGCGTGGACAGGGGTTCACCCCTCCACTTT. V is TRBV7-3 and J is TRBJ1-6, with 9 nucleotides matching TRBD1. V lost 5 bases, J lost 9 bases, and 2 bases stayed unmatched. The V gene's germline CDR1 is SGHTA and CDR2 FQGTGA. The CDR3 is 13 amino acids. The entire variable domain, with the rest obtained from reference TRBV7-3 and TRBJ1-6, is as follows: GAGVSQTPSNKVTEKGKYVELRCDPISGHTALYWYRQSLGQGPEFLIYFQGTGAADDSGLPNDRFFAVRPEGSVSTLKIQRTERGDSAVYLCASSVDRGSPLHFGNGTRLTVT.

V is TRBV6-6 and J is TRBJ1-3; 9 bases are shared with TRBD1. With V trimmed by 6 bases and J by 8 bases, 11 bases remained unmatched. In germline, CDR1 is MNHNY, CDR2 SVGAGI (reference sequence). The CDR3 contains 15 residues. In nucleotides, the CDR3 is TGTGCCAGCAGGCGTACGGGACAGGGTTCGGACACCATATATTTT. Translation: CASRRTGQGSDTIYF.

This chain joins TRBV6-4 and TRBJ1-5; D is unresolved. V dropped 5 bases and J dropped 7 bases, with 24 bases sitting between them. The CDR3 has 17 residues. Germline CDR1 MRHNA, CDR2 SNTAGT. The CDR3 loop reads CASSINQTGSRKQPQHF. The CDR3 nucleotides read TGTGCCAGCAGTATCAACCAAACGGGGTCCCGAAAACAGCCCCAGCATTTT.

This clone was recorded a few times. The J gene is TRBJ1-1, the V gene TRBV29-1; 7 bases align to TRBD1. Germline loops: CDR1 SQVTM, CDR2 ANQGSEA. V dropped 8 bases and J dropped 3; count of bases not matched to a gene: 9. CDR3 length: 13 residues. The CDR3 nucleotides are TGCAGCACCCAACAGGGGCCCTACACTGAAGCTTTCTTT. Translating gives CSTQQGPYTEAFF.

The chain carries TRBV5-5 and TRBJ1-2; 9 nucleotides align to TRBD1. The V segment lost 4 bases and the J segment 6 bases; nucleotides outside the gene matches: 7. The CDR3 runs 14 residues. The germline V gene encodes CDR1 SGHKS and CDR2 YYEKEE (reference sequence). The CDR3 DNA follows: TGTGCCAGCAGCGGAAGGACAGGGGAGAATGGCTACACCTTC. Translation: CASSGRTGENGYTF.

This chain connects TRBV4-2 to TRBJ2-7; TRBD2 agrees at 8 bases. Per the germline V gene, CDR1 is LGHNA and CDR2 is YNFKEQ. The J segment lost 1 base and the V segment lost 2 bases, leaving 4 bases of the junction unmatched. This CDR3 has 15 residues. CDR3 bases: TGTGCCAGCAGCCAAACTAGCGGATCTTCCTACGAGCAGTACTTC. This gives the protein CASSQTSGSSYEQYF.

The J gene is TRBJ2-7, the V gene TRBV7-3, with 8 nucleotides matching TRBD2. After removal of 5 bases from V and 1 base from J, the junction contained 7 bases not matched to a gene. The CDR3 has 15 residues. Germline V lookup: CDR1 SGHTA, CDR2 FQGTGA. The CDR3 region has the DNA TGTGCCAGCAGCCCCGGGAGGGCCCGTTCCTACGAGCAGTACTTC. As protein: CASSPGRARSYEQYF.

This clone was recorded a few times. CDR3 sequence: CASSYRGRDEKLFF. The CDR3 nucleotides are TGTGCCAGCAGTTACAGGGGTCGGGATGAAAAACTGTTTTTT. This rearrangement joins TRBV6-6 to TRBJ1-4; a possible D gene is TRBD1 (5 bases). The germline V gene has CDR1 MNHNY and CDR2 SVGAGI (reference sequence). The ends were cut back, 2 bases at V and 6 bases at J, with 10 bases in the middle. CDR3 length: 14 amino acids.

The genes are TRBV9 and TRBJ2-3; the D gene is possibly TRBD2 (6 bases). Germline loops: CDR1 SGDLS, CDR2 YYNGEE. The CDR3 loop spans 16 amino acids. V lost 4 bases to trimming and J lost 7 bases, with 22 bases between them. The CDR3, as DNA: TGTGCCAGCAGCTCAGTGGGGGGAAGGAGGACGAATACGCAGTATTTT. Translated: CASSSVGGRRTNTQYF. Full variable domain (missing parts from reference TRBV9 and TRBJ2-3): DSGVTQTPKHLITATGQRVTLRCSPRSGDLSVYWYQQSLDQGLQFLIQYYNGEERAKGNILERFSAQQFPDLHSELNLSSLELGDSALYFCASSSVGGRRTNTQYFGPGTRLTVL.

The rearrangement uses TRBV24-1 and TRBJ2-6; tentative D call: TRBD1 (6 bases). Looked up from germline, CDR1 is KGHDR and CDR2 is SFDVKD. V lost 5 bases and J lost 0, with 7 bases in between. There are 15 residues in the CDR3. In DNA form, the CDR3 reads TGTGCCACCAGTGGGGGACACTCTGGGGCCAACGTCCTGACTTTC. This codes for CATSGGHSGANVLTF.

This clone appeared a few times. The rearrangement joins TRBV7-9 to TRBJ1-1; D perhaps matches TRBD1 (6 bases). V was trimmed by 6 bases and J by 1 base, leaving 9 bases between them. Germline loops: CDR1 SEHNR, CDR2 FQNEAQ (reference sequence). This CDR3 spans 13 amino acids. The CDR3 bases are TGTGCCAGCAGTCAGGGGAGGAACACTGAAGCTTTCTTT. Amino acid sequence: CASSQGRNTEAFF.

This clone has more than one count but fewer than ten. J is TRBJ1-2 and V is TRBV19; TRBD1 aligns across 8 bases. This CDR3 region has 15 residues. The ends lost 4 bases at V and 0 bases at J; junction bases unmatched: 4. Germline lookup yields CDR1 LNHDA and CDR2 SQIVND (reference sequence). The CDR3 coding sequence is TGTGCCAGTAGTAGGGACAGGCAAGCTAACTATGGCTACACCTTC. Its translation is CASSRDRQANYGYTF. The full variable domain, in which reference TRBV19 and TRBJ1-2 provide the parts outside the CDR3, is DGGITQSPKYLFRKEGQNVTLSCEQNLNHDAMYWYRQDPGQGLRLIYYSQIVNDFQKGDIAEGYSVSREKKESFPLTVTSAQKNPTAFYLCASSRDRQANYGYTFGSGTRLTVV.

This clone appeared once. V usage is TRBV19 and J usage is TRBJ2-1; D possibly corresponds to TRBD2 (5 bases). The V gene's germline CDR1 is LNHDA and CDR2 SQIVND (reference sequence). V was clipped by 7 bases and J by 4 bases, with 5 bases between them. CDR3 length equals 11 residues. CDR3 DNA sequence: TGTGCCAGTACGGGGTACAATGAGCAGTTCTTC. It is translated as CASTGYNEQFF.

The V gene is TRBV19, the J gene TRBJ1-5; the D gene is possibly TRBD1 (6 bases). V dropped 6 bases and J dropped 4 bases, with 10 bases sitting between them. The germline gives CDR1 LNHDA, CDR2 SQIVND (reference sequence). The CDR3 sequence is 13 residues long. CDR3 protein: CASRIQGNQPQHF. CDR3 DNA sequence: TGTGCCAGTAGGATACAGGGAAATCAGCCCCAGCATTTT.

V usage is TRBV6-5 and J usage is TRBJ2-2; 10 bases line up with TRBD1. The germline V gene encodes CDR1 MNHEY and CDR2 SVGAGI. This CDR3 region has 15 residues. J gave up 5 bases and V 6 bases, and 6 bases lay outside the gene matches. CDR3 region: CASRSGTGVTGELFF. The CDR3 coding sequence is TGTGCCAGCAGATCCGGGACAGGGGTTACCGGGGAGCTGTTTTTT.